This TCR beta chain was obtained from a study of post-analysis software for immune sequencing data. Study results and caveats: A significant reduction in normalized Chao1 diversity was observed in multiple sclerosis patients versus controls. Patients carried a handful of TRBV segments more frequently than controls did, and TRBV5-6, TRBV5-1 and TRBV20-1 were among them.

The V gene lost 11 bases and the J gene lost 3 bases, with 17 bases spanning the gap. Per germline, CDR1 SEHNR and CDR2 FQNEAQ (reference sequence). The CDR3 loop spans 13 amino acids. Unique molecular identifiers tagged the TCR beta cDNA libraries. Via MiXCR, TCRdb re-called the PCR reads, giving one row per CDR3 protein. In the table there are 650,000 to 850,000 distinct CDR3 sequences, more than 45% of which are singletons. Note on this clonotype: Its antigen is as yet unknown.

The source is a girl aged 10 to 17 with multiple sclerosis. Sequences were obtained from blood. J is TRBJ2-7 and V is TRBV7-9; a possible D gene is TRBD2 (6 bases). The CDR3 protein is CAGSGSSVYEQYF. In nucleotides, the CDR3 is TGTGCCGGAAGCGGATCTAGCGTCTACGAGCAGTACTTC.